Sequencing of this TCR beta chain was carried out in a study of blood T cells in healthy people across ages. CDR3 length: 15 residues. V dropped 4 bases and J dropped 4 bases, with 14 bases sitting between them. CDR1 is LNHNV and CDR2 is YYDKDF in the germline V gene (reference sequence). Together with a sample-barcoded 5' primer, a J-beta primer mix was included in a second PCR lasting about 7 to 11 cycles. Using its own MiXCR run on the 5' RACE reads, TCRdb lists one record per CDR3 protein. The sample lists some 1.6 million distinct CDR3 sequences; roughly 32% were seen once. The sequence was collected from a young woman in good health. This rearrangement joins TRBV15 to TRBJ2-1, with D perhaps being TRBD1 or TRBD2 (5 bases each). The sequencing sample was made of blood. CDR3 loop: CATSTRDLRYNEQFF. CDR3 coding DNA: TGTGCCACCAGCACCCGGGACCTACGGTACAATGAGCAGTTCTTC.